These T cell receptor beta chains were read from a single sample in a study of T-cell memory formation after mild COVID-19. MiXCR was run by TCRdb on the 5' RACE reads, yielding one entry per CDR3 protein. The sample lists 95,000 to 120,000 distinct CDR3 sequences; roughly 20% were seen once. The sample comprised PBMCs or a T cell subset sorted from them (not recorded which). The receptor set was obtained from a man aged 18 to 35 who had mild COVID-19 (a few samples of this study predate the infection). Cell type and time point are not known. CDR3s include the opening cysteine and the closing phenylalanine or tryptophan. The order of the fields is CDR3 length, D gene, V gene, clone size, J gene, CDR3 DNA, CDR3 protein. A D gene is named only where the DNA matches it firmly. Clone size is not always given. Where it is, it says once, few, many or a class for expanded clones.

>14|-|TRBV27|-|TRBJ1-5
TGTGCCAGCAGCCTAAGGGGGGGGAGTCAGCCCCAGCATTTT
CASSLRGGSQPQHF
>13|-|TRBV7-2|many|TRBJ2-2
TGTGCCAGCAGCTTAACGAACACCGGGGAGCTGTTTTTT
CASSLTNTGELFF
>14|-|TRBV7-9|few|TRBJ2-7
TGTGCCAGCAGCTTAGGTACAGCACCCTACGAGCAGTACTTC
CASSLGTAPYEQYF
>14|-|TRBV27|-|TRBJ2-7
TGTGCCAGCAGTTTACGCAGGGGCACCTACGAGCAGTACTTC
CASSLRRGTYEQYF
>13|-|TRBV29-1|-|TRBJ1-1
TGCAGCGCACTCACCCCCCTAGATACTGAAGCTTTCTTT
CSALTPLDTEAFF
>14|TRBD1|TRBV4-3|few|TRBJ2-1
TGCGCCAGCAGCCAAGAGGACAGGGACAATGAGCAGTTCTTC
CASSQEDRDNEQFF
>16|TRBD1|TRBV6-6|-|TRBJ1-5
TGTGCCAGCAGTGAGCCGGACAGGGGGCGAAAACAGCCCCAGCATTTT
CASSEPDRGRKQPQHF
>15|-|TRBV4-1|-|TRBJ1-1
TGCGCCAGCAGCCCCTCGGGGATGGGAGGCACTGAAGCTTTCTTT
CASSPSGMGGTEAFF
>15|TRBD1|TRBV7-6|many|TRBJ2-7
TGTGCCAGCAGCCCGTACAGGGGGCTGAGAGGCGAGCAGTACTTC
CASSPYRGLRGEQYF
>14|-|TRBV7-8|few|TRBJ2-5
TGTGCCAGCAGCTTAGAGGATCTTCAAGAGACCCAGTACTTC
CASSLEDLQETQYF
>15|-|TRBV11-2|-|TRBJ2-3
TGTGCCAGCAGCTTGGGGGGGCGAAACACAGATACGCAGTATTTT
CASSLGGRNTDTQYF
>18|TRBD1|TRBV6-2/TRBV6-3|-|TRBJ1-5
TGTGCCAGCAGGCGACGGGGACAGGGGGCGCCTAGCAATCAGCCCCAGCATTTT
CASRRRGQGAPSNQPQHF
>11|-|TRBV6-2/TRBV6-3|-|TRBJ2-7
TGTGCCAGCAGTTACCCGGACGAGCAGTACTTC
CASSYPDEQYF
>16|TRBD1|TRBV19|many|TRBJ1-1
TGTGCCAGTATCGGGACAGGGTCTCGAGTATCAGGGGGAGCTTTCTTT
CASIGTGSRVSGGAFF
>15|-|TRBV7-6|-|TRBJ1-6
TGTGCCAGCAGCCAAGGGACTTTCTATAATTCACCCCTCCACTTT
CASSQGTFYNSPLHF
>12|-|TRBV25-1|-|TRBJ2-1
TGTGCCAGCAGTGTTGGGGGGACAGAGCAGTTCTTC
CASSVGGTEQFF
>15|TRBD1|TRBV6-2/TRBV6-3|few|TRBJ1-5
TGTGCCAGCAGGCCGGACAGGGGGAGAAGTCAGCCCCAGCATTTT
CASRPDRGRSQPQHF
>18|TRBD2|TRBV27|-|TRBJ2-6
TGTGCCAGCAGTTTAGGGGACTATATGTCGGCTGGGGCCAACGTCCTGACTTTC
CASSLGDYMSAGANVLTF
>15|TRBD1|TRBV10-3|few|TRBJ2-7
TGTGCCATCAGTGGATCCGGGACAGGGGGCCTCGAGCAGTACTTC
CAISGSGTGGLEQYF
>13|-|TRBV24-1|few|TRBJ2-1
TGTGCCACCAGTGGTCCACAGAACAATGAGCAGTTCTTC
CATSGPQNNEQFF
>13|-|TRBV7-9|-|TRBJ2-5
TGTGCCAGCACCGGGGCCCCCATAGAGACCCAGTACTTC
CASTGAPIETQYF
>13|-|TRBV5-6|few|TRBJ2-2
TGTGCCAGCAGCTTGGGAGTCACCGGGGAGCTGTTTTTT
CASSLGVTGELFF
>15|-|TRBV19|-|TRBJ2-5
TGTGCCAGTAGTGTGTGGACAGCCTCTGGAGAGACCCAGTACTTC
CASSVWTASGETQYF
>15|-|TRBV7-2|-|TRBJ2-3
TGTGCCAGCAGCTTAGGGGAGGCACCTCCCATTTCGCAGTATTTT
CASSLGEAPPISQYF
>14|-|TRBV28|many|TRBJ2-3
TGTGCCAGCAGCCCGGAGAGTAGCACAGATACGCAGTATTTT
CASSPESSTDTQYF
>12|-|TRBV7-8|few|TRBJ2-3
TGTGCCAGCAGCGGGTGGGGGGATACGCAGTATTTT
CASSGWGDTQYF
>15|TRBD2|TRBV7-2|-|TRBJ2-5
TGTGCCAGCAGCTTCAGCGGGGGGGCTTGGGAGACCCAGTACTTC
CASSFSGGAWETQYF
>12|TRBD1|TRBV11-3|few|TRBJ2-7
TGTGCCAGCACCGACAGGGCCTACGAGCAGTACTTC
CASTDRAYEQYF
>15|-|TRBV2|many|TRBJ1-6
TGTGCCAGCAGTGTAGTGGGGGGGCCTAATTCACCCCTCCACTTT
CASSVVGGPNSPLHF
>13|-|TRBV5-1|-|TRBJ2-7
TGCGCCAGCAGTTCTGGCGGTCGCTACGAGCAGTACTTC
CASSSGGRYEQYF
>15|TRBD1|TRBV12-3/TRBV12-4|-|TRBJ1-2
TGTGCCAGCAGTTCCACAGGGGAGGTTGTCTATGGCTACACCTTC
CASSSTGEVVYGYTF
>13|-|TRBV19|medium-sized|TRBJ1-1
TGTGCCAGTAGTTACGCAGGAGGCACTGAAGCTTTCTTT
CASSYAGGTEAFF
>13|-|TRBV9|few|TRBJ2-2
TGTGCCAGCAGCCCGAATTGGGGTATGGAGCTGTTTTTT
CASSPNWGMELFF
>15|-|TRBV12-3/TRBV12-4|-|TRBJ1-2
TGTGCCAGCAGTTTCAGTCCCAACAGGAGCTATGGCTACACCTTC
CASSFSPNRSYGYTF
>15|-|TRBV5-1|few|TRBJ2-3
TGCGCCAGCAGCTACTGGGGGGGGCCGAAAGATACGCAGTATTTT
CASSYWGGPKDTQYF
>14|-|TRBV12-3/TRBV12-4|few|TRBJ2-5
TGTGCCAGCAGTTATTGGGAAGGGCGAGGGACCCAGTACTTC
CASSYWEGRGTQYF
>14|-|TRBV6-2/TRBV6-3|-|TRBJ2-1
TGTGCCAGCAGTTACGACGGTCCCCTAGATGAGCAGTTCTTC
CASSYDGPLDEQFF
>14|TRBD2|TRBV5-6|many|TRBJ2-1
TGTGCCAGCAGCTTAGTAGCGGGGGTACATGAGCAGTTCTTC
CASSLVAGVHEQFF
>15|-|TRBV5-6|few|TRBJ2-7
TGTGCCAGCAGCCTCCGACAGGGACTCTCCTACGAGCAGTACTTC
CASSLRQGLSYEQYF
>15|-|TRBV6-2/TRBV6-3|-|TRBJ2-3
TGTGCCAGCATCAAGGGCGGGGCCGGTGCAGATACGCAGTATTTT
CASIKGGAGADTQYF
>13|-|TRBV20-1|many|TRBJ2-1
TGCAGTGCCACGGGATACTCCTACAATGAGCAGTTCTTC
CSATGYSYNEQFF
>11|-|TRBV7-9|few|TRBJ1-1
TGTGCCAGCAGCTCGAACACTGAAGCTTTCTTT
CASSSNTEAFF
>14|-|TRBV11-2|-|TRBJ1-6
TGTGCCAGCAGCTCGGGCCAGGGGTATTCACCCCTCCACTTT
CASSSGQGYSPLHF
>18|TRBD2|TRBV4-1|-|TRBJ2-1
TGCGCCAGCAGCCAAGAGGGAACTCCGGGACTAGCGGGGAATGAGCAGTTCTTC
CASSQEGTPGLAGNEQFF
>14|TRBD1|TRBV4-3|-|TRBJ2-5
TGCGCCAGCAGCCTCCGGGACAGAAAAGAGACCCAGTACTTC
CASSLRDRKETQYF
>11|-|TRBV7-9|few|TRBJ2-5
TGTGCCAGCGGAGTGGGAAAGACCCAGTACTTC
CASGVGKTQYF
>16|-|TRBV19|-|TRBJ1-5
TGTGCCAGCCGCCCTGGGGGGGCGCGGGGGAATCAGCCCCAGCATTTT
CASRPGGARGNQPQHF
>16|TRBD2|TRBV2|-|TRBJ2-1
TGTGCCAGCAGTCGTGTTCTAGCGGGGGTTAACAATGAGCAGTTCTTC
CASSRVLAGVNNEQFF
>15|-|TRBV19|-|TRBJ1-5
TGTGCCTCCAAAAAGGATCCAGGGGACAATCAGCCCCAGCATTTT
CASKKDPGDNQPQHF